This T cell receptor beta chain was obtained from a study of CD8 T cells in Susac syndrome. Trimming removed 7 bases at V and 0 bases at J, with 9 bases between. From germline, CDR1 is KGHDR and CDR2 SFDVKD. This CDR3 spans 13 amino acids. An input of about 0.5 to 1 ug of RNA was subjected to reverse transcription using random hexamers. TCRdb reprocessed the immunoSEQ multiplex PCR reads via MiXCR and lists one record per CDR3 protein. This sample has approximately 280,000 distinct CDR3 sequences, with approximately 84% found just once. The sequence derives from a human donor with multiple sclerosis. Sequencing used CD8+ T cells from PBMCs. The chain employs TRBV24-1 and TRBJ2-7; no reliable D call. The CDR3 loop is CATRGSSSYEQYF. The CDR3 nucleotides read TGTGCCACCAGGGGGTCCAGCTCCTACGAGCAGTACTTC.